A selection of T cell receptor beta chains follows, all from one sample in a study of PD-L1 blockade in urothelial cancer. Assay: immunoSEQ multiplex PCR; the TCRdb copy retains only in-frame clones and omits some. This table holds approximately 34,000 clones, 84% found once. Sequences were derived from PBMCs, sampled around atezolizumab (anti-PD-L1) treatment. The origin of the receptors is a man aged 55 to 69 with urothelial cancer. Each CDR3 is given with its conserved first and last residue. A D gene is named only where the DNA matches it firmly. Clone size is not always given. Where it is, it says once, few, many or a class for expanded clones.

TRBJ1-1,TRBD1,TRBV5-1,NA,TGCGCCAGCAGCGCGGGGACAGTGGGGGAGAACACTGAAGCTTTCTTT,CASSAGTVGENTEAFF
TRBJ1-2,NA,TRBV7-2,once,TGTGCCAGCAGCCTACCTGGGGGGATTAACTATGGCTACACCTTC,CASSLPGGINYGYTF
TRBJ2-2,NA,TRBV4-1,NA,TGCGCCAGCAGCCAGGTCCATGTGGCTGGCGGGGAGCTGTTTTTT,CASSQVHVAGGELFF
TRBJ2-7,NA,TRBV28,NA,TGTGCCAGCAGTTTATCACAAACCTACGAGCAGTACTTC,CASSLSQTYEQYF
TRBJ2-1,TRBD2,TRBV13,few,TGTGCCAGCAGCTCGAGCGGGGCTCTAGGGCGGGAGCAGTTCTTC,CASSSSGALGREQFF
TRBJ2-5,TRBD2,TRBV4-3,NA,TGCGCCAGCAGCCAGGGACTAGCGAAAGAGACCCAGTACTTC,CASSQGLAKETQYF
TRBJ1-2,TRBD1,TRBV5-1,NA,TGCGCCAGCAGCTCGGACAGGGCGGAGGAGGGCTACACCTTC,CASSSDRAEEGYTF
TRBJ1-1,NA,TRBV6-1,NA,TGTGCCAGCAGTGATCAAAGGGGGAACACTGAAGCTTTCTTT,CASSDQRGNTEAFF
TRBJ2-7,NA,TRBV5-1,NA,TGCGCCAGCAGCTTGGAGGGGAATAACTACGAGCAGTACTTC,CASSLEGNNYEQYF
TRBJ2-1,NA,TRBV6-5,few,TGTGCCAGCAGAGTCAACGTTATCTGGCTAGCGCAGTTCTTC,CASRVNVIWLAQFF
TRBJ2-5,TRBD1,TRBV10-3,NA,TGTGCCATCAGTGAGTCGAAAAGGGGGCCAGGGGAACAAGAGACCCAGTACTTC,CAISESKRGPGEQETQYF
TRBJ1-6,TRBD1,TRBV9,NA,TGTGCCAGCAGCGCCGCGGGACAGGGGCCGCCCTACCACTTT,CASSAAGQGPPYHF
TRBJ2-7,TRBD2,TRBV6-5,NA,TGTGCCAGCTCCCTAGCGGTGGGTGAGCAGTACTTC,CASSLAVGEQYF
TRBJ1-2,TRBD1,TRBV2,NA,TGTGCCAGCAGTGAGATGCAGGGGGCAGTCAACTATGGCTACACCTTC,CASSEMQGAVNYGYTF
TRBJ2-3,TRBD2,TRBV12-5,once,TGTGCTAGTGGTTTGTCAGCGGGAGTTGGCACAGATACGCAGTATTTT,CASGLSAGVGTDTQYF
TRBJ1-2,NA,TRBV11-2,NA,TGTGCCAGCAGCCTGTCCACAGGGAACTATGGCTACACCTTC,CASSLSTGNYGYTF